This T cell receptor beta chain was profiled in a study of T cells after yellow fever vaccination. Looking at the study overall: Preparation used SMART-Seq v4 Ultra Low Input for the low-cell-number fractions. Study-level results: Within FACS-sorted repertoires, abundant clonotypes contaminating from the bulk population could be present.

Per the germline V gene, CDR1 is SGHTA and CDR2 is FQGNSA. CDR3 length: 15 amino acids. The ends were cut back, 5 bases at V and 1 base at J, with 14 bases in the middle. This clonotype was counted between two and nine times. As yet, its antigen is unknown. MiXCR was run by TCRdb on the 5' RACE reads, yielding one entry per CDR3 protein. The profile shows 250,000 to 400,000 distinct CDR3 sequences, approximately 4% of them singletons. The TCR comes from a man younger than 35 who received the YFV17D yellow fever vaccine. The J gene is TRBJ1-1, the V gene TRBV7-2; D is undetermined. Sequencing used PBMCs, obtained 5 days after the yellow fever booster vaccination. CDR3 residues: CASSKSGRSNTEAFF. The CDR3 nucleotides are TGTGCCAGCAGCAAAAGCGGCAGATCGAACACTGAAGCTTTCTTT.